This TCR beta chain came from a study of blood T cell repertoires in COVID-19 (dated by TCRdb to about 2020). In the study overall: Samples from collaborators originated in the United States, Italy and Spain and spanned both the acute and convalescent phases of COVID-19. The material from the prospective study consisted of cDNA or gDNA derived from T cells, B-cell-depleted T cells, or PBMCs. Subjects who had been exposed to COVID-19, were actively infected with it, or had recovered from it provided the deeply sampled blood TCRbeta repertoires that made up the dataset. The repertoires were made available in a free public database intended to serve as a resource for research on the immune response to SARS-CoV-2. Samples came from the ongoing ImmuneRACE study (first 160 participants) plus 1,254 subjects from 6 global collaborators. The sample metadata nearly always contained a de-identified subject ID, COVID-19 status, age in years and sex. Where HLA class I and class II types were available, the types were taken from metadata supplied by the sample provider, not from assay-based typing. Paper-wide results and their limitations: The quantity of clinical and demographic metadata differed by source and by participant and was supplied without curation.

TCRbeta CDR3 regions were amplified from genomic DNA using the immunoSEQ Assay, a bias-controlled multiplex PCR. The study's processing was this. The number of nucleated cells in each sample was estimated by amplification of reference gene primers within the assay. To quantify the absolute abundance of each unique TCRbeta CDR3 rearrangement, sequence reads were collapsed and filtered. For each sample, productive Simpson clonality was calculated as the square root of Simpson's diversity index over productive rearrangements. TCRdb holds this immuneACCESS table with in-frame rearrangements only. Some clones are missing; in checked studies, unresolved V genes explain under half, and the rest has no known cause. V and J calls and clone size are copied from that table; D and trimming were computed from the DNA. In this sample the table shows about 59,000 clones, around 90% of which occur a single time. About 16% of the sample comes from the top ten.

The CDR3 starts with the cysteine, ends with the phenylalanine, and has 13 residues. Only the CDR3 part of the read is kept: 39 bases, read in frame from the first base. From V the trimming removes 3 bases and from J it removes 5 bases, while the gene matches leave 3 bases of the junction unaccounted for. The germline V gene (reference sequence) specifies GTSNPN as CDR1 and SVGIG as CDR2. Each collaborating institution followed its own protocols to collect whole blood in K2EDTA tubes. For TCRbeta analysis, collaborators shipped samples in one of three forms: frozen whole blood, isolated PBMCs, or DNA extracted from either of those sample types. As concerns this clone: Its antigen has not been determined. No much larger clone is present one base from it, and per-base qualities are unavailable.

The chain uses TRBV30 and TRBJ1-1, with TRBD1 identical over 10 junction bases. This receptor was identified in a man at least 80 years old with acute or convalescent COVID-19. Sequencing was carried out using peripheral blood. The CDR3 here reads CAWRGTGDTEAFF. DNA sequence: TGTGCCTGGAGAGGGACAGGGGATACTGAAGCTTTCTTT. Joined to the reference TRBV30 and TRBJ1-1 proteins, this CDR3 gives the full variable domain: SQTIHQWPATLVQPVGSPLSLECTVEGTSNPNLYWYRQAAGRGLQLLFYSVGIGQISSEVPQNLSASRPQDRQFILSSKKLLLSDSGFYLCAWRGTGDTEAFFGQGTRLTVV.